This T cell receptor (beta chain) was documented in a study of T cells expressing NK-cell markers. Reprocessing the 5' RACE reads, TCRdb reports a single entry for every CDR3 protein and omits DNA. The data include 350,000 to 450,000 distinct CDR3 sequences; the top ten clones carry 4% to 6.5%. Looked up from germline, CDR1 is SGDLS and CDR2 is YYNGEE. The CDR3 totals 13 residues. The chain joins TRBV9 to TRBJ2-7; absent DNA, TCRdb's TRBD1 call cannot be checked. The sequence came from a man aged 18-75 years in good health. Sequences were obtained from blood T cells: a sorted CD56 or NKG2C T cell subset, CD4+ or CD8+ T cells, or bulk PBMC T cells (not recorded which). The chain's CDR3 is CASPPPGHYEQYF.